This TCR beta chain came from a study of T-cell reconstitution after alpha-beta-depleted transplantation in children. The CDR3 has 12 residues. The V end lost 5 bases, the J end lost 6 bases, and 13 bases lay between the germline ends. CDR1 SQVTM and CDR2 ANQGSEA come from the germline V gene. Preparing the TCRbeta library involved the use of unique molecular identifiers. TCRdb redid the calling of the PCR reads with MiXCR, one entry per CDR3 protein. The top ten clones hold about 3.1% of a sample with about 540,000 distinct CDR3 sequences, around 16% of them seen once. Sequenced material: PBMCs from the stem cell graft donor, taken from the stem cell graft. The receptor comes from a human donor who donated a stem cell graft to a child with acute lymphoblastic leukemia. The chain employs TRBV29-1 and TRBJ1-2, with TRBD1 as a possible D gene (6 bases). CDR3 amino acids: CSVTGFRNGYTF. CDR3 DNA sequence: TGCAGCGTTACAGGGTTTCGGAATGGCTACACCTTC.